The present T cell receptor (beta chain) was sequenced within a study of blood T cell repertoires in COVID-19. Study at large: Italy, Spain and the United States were the sources of the convalescent and acute COVID-19 samples. PBMCs, B-cell-depleted T cells, or T cells provided the cDNA or gDNA that made up the material.

Here immunoSEQ multiplex PCR was the method, and the copy in TCRdb shows in-frame clones only, minus some. This sample has tens of thousands of clones; approximately 86% occur once, and the top ten carry less than 9.5%. Germline V gene sequence: CDR1 DFQATT, CDR2 SNEGSKA (reference sequence). V was clipped by 3 bases and J by 0 bases; unmatched bases: 13. This CDR3 spans 18 amino acids. The V call is TRBV20-1, the J call TRBJ2-5, with 10 bases matching TRBD2. The material sequenced was peripheral blood. This receptor was taken from a man in his sixties with acute or convalescent COVID-19. CDR3 in DNA: TGCAGTGCTAGTAGCGGACTAGCGGATATAATCTACCAAGAGACCCAGTACTTC. This gives the protein CSASSGLADIIYQETQYF.